This TCR beta chain derives from a study of cytomegalovirus exposure and HLA in healthy donors. Per the germline V gene, CDR1 is SGDLS and CDR2 is YYNGEE. The CDR3 has 15 amino acids. Trimming took off 1 base at V and 2 bases at J, with 12 bases between the two ends. Both 60 Vbeta primers and 13 Jbeta primers went into the PCR. TCRdb's copy holds only in-frame clones and misses some; the assay was immunoSEQ multiplex PCR. The sample includes more than 95,000 clones, 81% of them seen just once. The source is a man aged 18 to 30 in good health and CMV-seronegative. This rearrangement joins TRBV9 to TRBJ1-1; no reliable D call. Sequenced input: PBMCs. CDR3 DNA sequence: TGTGCCAGCAGCGTATATAAAGGAGCAAACACTGAAGCTTTCTTT. Protein sequence: CASSVYKGANTEAFF.